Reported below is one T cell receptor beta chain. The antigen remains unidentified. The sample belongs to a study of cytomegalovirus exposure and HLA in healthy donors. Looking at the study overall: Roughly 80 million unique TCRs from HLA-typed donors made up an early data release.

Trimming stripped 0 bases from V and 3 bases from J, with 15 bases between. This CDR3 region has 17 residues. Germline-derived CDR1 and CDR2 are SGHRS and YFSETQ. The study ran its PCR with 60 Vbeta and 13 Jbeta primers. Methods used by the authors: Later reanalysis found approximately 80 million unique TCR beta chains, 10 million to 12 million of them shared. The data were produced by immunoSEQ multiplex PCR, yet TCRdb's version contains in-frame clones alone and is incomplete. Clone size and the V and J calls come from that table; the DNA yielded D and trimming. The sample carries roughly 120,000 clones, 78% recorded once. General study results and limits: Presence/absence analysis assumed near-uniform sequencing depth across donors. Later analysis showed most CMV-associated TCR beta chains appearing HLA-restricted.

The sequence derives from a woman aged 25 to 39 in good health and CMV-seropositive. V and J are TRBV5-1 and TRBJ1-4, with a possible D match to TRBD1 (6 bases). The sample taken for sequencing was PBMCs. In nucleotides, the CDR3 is TGCGCCAGCAGCTTGGGGACCGACAGGTACCCTAATGAAAAACTGTTTTTT. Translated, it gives CASSLGTDRYPNEKLFF.